The clone carrying this T cell receptor (beta chain) was seen at least ten times. What it binds is not known. TCRdb re-derived calls from the 5' RACE reads in MiXCR, one entry per CDR3 protein. This sample yields 550,000 to 800,000 distinct CDR3 sequences, of which around 7.5% are seen a single time; 1.6% belongs to the top ten. The donor group consisted entirely of healthy Caucasians. V lost 3 bases, J lost 3 bases, and 15 bases lay in between. The CDR3 contains 16 residues. This record comes from a study of identical twins. Points from the study as a whole: Among beta out-of-frame sequences, excess sharing between twins appeared weaker. Whereas memory repertoires showed no such difference, abundant cord blood beta clonotypes carried fewer insertions.

This same sample was also taken into another study, of yellow fever vaccine responses in identical twins. That work states: Twins' vaccine T cell responses were reported to seem partly convergent and partly personalized.

The rearrangement joins TRBV12-3 or TRBV12-4 to TRBJ2-1; D is uncertain. The sample comprised PBMCs. This sequence was found in a woman aged 18-30 years in good health. CDR3: CASSLGKKLRYNEQFF. As DNA, the CDR3 is TGTGCCAGCAGTTTGGGGAAAAAGTTGCGCTACAATGAGCAGTTCTTC.